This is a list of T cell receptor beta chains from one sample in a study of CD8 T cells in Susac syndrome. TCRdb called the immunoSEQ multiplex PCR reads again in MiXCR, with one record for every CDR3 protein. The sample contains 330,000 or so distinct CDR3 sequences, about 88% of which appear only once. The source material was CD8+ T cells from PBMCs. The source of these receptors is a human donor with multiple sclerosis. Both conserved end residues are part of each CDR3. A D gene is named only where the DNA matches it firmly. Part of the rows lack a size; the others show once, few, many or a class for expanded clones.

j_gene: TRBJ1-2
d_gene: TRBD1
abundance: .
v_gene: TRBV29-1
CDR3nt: TGCAGCGTTGCCGGGACAGGTTATTCCTATGGCTACACCTTC
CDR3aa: CSVAGTGYSYGYTF

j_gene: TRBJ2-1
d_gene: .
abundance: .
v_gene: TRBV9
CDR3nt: TGTGCCAGCAGCCCTGTCGGAAGCAATGAGCAGTTCTTC
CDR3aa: CASSPVGSNEQFF

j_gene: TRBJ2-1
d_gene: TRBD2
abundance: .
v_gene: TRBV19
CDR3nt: TGTGCCAGTAGCGAATTAGCGGGAGGCGCACTCAATGAGCAGTTCTTC
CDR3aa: CASSELAGGALNEQFF

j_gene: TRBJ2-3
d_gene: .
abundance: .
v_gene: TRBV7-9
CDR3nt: TGTGCCAGCAGCCCTATAATAGATCGCACAGATACGCAGTATTTT
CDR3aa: CASSPIIDRTDTQYF

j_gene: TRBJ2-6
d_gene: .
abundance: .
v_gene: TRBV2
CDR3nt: TGTGCCAGCAGTGAAGGTTCCTCCTGGGTCAACGTCCTGACTTTC
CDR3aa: CASSEGSSWVNVLTF

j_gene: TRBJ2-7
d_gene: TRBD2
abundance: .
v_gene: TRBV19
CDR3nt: TGTGCCACCCGGGGGAAAGGACTAGCGGGAACCGAGCAGTACTTC
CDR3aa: CATRGKGLAGTEQYF

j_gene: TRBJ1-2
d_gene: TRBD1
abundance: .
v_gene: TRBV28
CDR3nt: TGTGCCAGCAGTTTAGGAACAGGGGGTGCGGTCTATGGCTACACCTTC
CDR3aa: CASSLGTGGAVYGYTF

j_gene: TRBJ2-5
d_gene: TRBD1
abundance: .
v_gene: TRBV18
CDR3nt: TGTGCCAGCTCACCACGGGACAGGGGTTTCCAAGAGACCCAGTACTTC
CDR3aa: CASSPRDRGFQETQYF

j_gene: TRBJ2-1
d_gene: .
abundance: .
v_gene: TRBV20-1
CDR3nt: TGCAGTGCTAGAGATGTGGCTAGCCATGAGCAGTTCTTC
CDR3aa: CSARDVASHEQFF

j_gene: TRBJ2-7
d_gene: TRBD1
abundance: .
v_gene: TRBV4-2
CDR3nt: TGTGCCAGCAGCCAAGTCGTTTCGGCGGACAGGGGAACATCCTACGAGCAGTACTTC
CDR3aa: CASSQVVSADRGTSYEQYF

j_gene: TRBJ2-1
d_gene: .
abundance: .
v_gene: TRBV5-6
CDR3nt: TGTGCCAGCAGCATCGGAGGCCCCCCCTACAATGAGCAGTTCTTC
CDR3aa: CASSIGGPPYNEQFF

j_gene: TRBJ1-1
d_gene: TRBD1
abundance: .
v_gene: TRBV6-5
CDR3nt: TGTGCCAGCAGCCGGGGACAGGGGGCGGTCCCCGAAGCTTTCTTT
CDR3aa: CASSRGQGAVPEAFF

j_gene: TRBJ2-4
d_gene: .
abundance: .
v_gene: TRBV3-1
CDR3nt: TGTGCCAGCAGCCAACACCCCCGGAGCGGACTAGCCAAAAACATTCAGTACTTC
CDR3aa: CASSQHPRSGLAKNIQYF

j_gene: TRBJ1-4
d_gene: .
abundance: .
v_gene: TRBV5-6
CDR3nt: TGTGCCATGTGGGATGGAACGATCGGCGATGAAAAACTGTTTTTT
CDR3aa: CAMWDGTIGDEKLFF

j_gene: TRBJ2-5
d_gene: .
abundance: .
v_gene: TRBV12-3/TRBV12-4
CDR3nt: TGTGCCAGCAGTTTAGTAGGGTTCGAGACCCAGTACTTC
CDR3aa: CASSLVGFETQYF

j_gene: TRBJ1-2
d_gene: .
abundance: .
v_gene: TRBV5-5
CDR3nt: TGTGCCAGCAGCTTTACCCCAGCTGACACCAAGAATGGCTACACCTTC
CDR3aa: CASSFTPADTKNGYTF

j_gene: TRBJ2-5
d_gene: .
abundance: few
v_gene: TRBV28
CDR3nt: TGTGCCAGCAGTTTACAGGGAGGGGGGGTCCAAGAGACCCAGTACTTC
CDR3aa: CASSLQGGGVQETQYF

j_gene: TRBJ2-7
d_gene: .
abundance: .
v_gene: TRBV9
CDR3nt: TGTGCCAGCAGCGTAGATCAGGGTTACGAGCAGTACTTC
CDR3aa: CASSVDQGYEQYF

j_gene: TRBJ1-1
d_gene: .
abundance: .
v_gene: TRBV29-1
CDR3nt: TGCAGCGTCCAGACGGTGAACACTGAAGCTTTCTTT
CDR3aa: CSVQTVNTEAFF

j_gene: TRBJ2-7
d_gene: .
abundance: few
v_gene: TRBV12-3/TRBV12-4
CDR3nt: TGTGCCAGCAGTTTTGGGCTGTCTTACGAGCAGTACTTC
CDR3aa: CASSFGLSYEQYF

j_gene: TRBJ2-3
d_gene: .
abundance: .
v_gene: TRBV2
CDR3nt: TGTGCCAGCAGTGGAGCCGGTGAGGCTTTAACAGATACGCAGTATTTT
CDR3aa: CASSGAGEALTDTQYF

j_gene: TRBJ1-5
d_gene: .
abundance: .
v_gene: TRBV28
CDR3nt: TGTGCCAGCAGTACAGGATTCAACCAGCCCCAGCATTTT
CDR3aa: CASSTGFNQPQHF

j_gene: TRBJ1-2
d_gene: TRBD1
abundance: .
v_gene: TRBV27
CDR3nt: TGTGCCAGCAGTTTATTGGCAGGGGGCAGAGGCTACACCTTC
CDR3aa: CASSLLAGGRGYTF

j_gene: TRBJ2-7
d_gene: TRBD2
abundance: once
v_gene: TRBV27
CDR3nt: TGTGCCAGCAGCCCCGCCGGGACTAGCGCCTACGAGCAGTACTTC
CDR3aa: CASSPAGTSAYEQYF

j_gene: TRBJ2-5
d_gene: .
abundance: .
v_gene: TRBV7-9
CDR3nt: TGTGCCAGCAGCTCTCTGGAGGGGATCCAAGAGACCCAGTACTTC
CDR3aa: CASSSLEGIQETQYF

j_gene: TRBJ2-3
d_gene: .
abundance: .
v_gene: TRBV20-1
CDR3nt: TGCAGTGCTGGACCCATCGAAGCAGGCTCAGATACGCAGTATTTT
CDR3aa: CSAGPIEAGSDTQYF

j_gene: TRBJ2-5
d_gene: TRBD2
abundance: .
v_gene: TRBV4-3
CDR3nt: TGCGCCAGCAGCTACTCTAGCGGGGGGGCCGGGGAGACCCAGTACTTC
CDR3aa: CASSYSSGGAGETQYF

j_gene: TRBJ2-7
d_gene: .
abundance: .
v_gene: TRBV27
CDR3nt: TGTGCCAGCAGTTATGCGTTAGGGGTCGAGCAGTACTTC
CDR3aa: CASSYALGVEQYF

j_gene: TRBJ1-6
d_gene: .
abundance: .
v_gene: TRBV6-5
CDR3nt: TGTGCCAGCAGTTACTCGCCAGGAGGAAATTCACCCCTCCACTTT
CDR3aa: CASSYSPGGNSPLHF

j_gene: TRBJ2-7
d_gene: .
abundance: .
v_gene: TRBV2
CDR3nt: TGTGCCAGCAACTCAGGACTGTCCTACGAGCAGTACTTC
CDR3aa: CASNSGLSYEQYF

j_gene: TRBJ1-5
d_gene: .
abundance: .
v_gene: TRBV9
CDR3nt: TGTGCCAGCACCCTTTGGATGGGGAATAGCAATCAGCCCCAGCATTTT
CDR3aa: CASTLWMGNSNQPQHF

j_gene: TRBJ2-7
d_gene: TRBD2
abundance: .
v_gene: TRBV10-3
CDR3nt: TGTGCCATCATTGGACTAGCGGGGACCTACGAGCAGTACTTC
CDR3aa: CAIIGLAGTYEQYF

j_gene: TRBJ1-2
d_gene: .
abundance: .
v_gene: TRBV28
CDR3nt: TGTGCCAGCAGGGCGGGGACTGTCTATGGCTACACCTTC
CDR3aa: CASRAGTVYGYTF

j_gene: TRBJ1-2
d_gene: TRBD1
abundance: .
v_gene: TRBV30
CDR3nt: TGTGCCTGGAGCGGCGGACAGGGCGGGTATGGCTACACCTTC
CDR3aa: CAWSGGQGGYGYTF

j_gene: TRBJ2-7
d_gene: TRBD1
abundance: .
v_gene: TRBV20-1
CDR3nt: TGCAGTGCTAGACCACCCTCCCGGGACAGCTACGAGCAGTACTTC
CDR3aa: CSARPPSRDSYEQYF

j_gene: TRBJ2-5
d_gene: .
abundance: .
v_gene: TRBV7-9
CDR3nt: TGTGCCAGCAGCTTAGACAGTCTACTTGATGTCCAGTACTTC
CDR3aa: CASSLDSLLDVQYF

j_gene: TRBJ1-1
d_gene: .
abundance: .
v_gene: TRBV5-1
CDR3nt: TGCGCCAGCAGCCCCTGGGATCTGAACACTGAAGCTTTCTTT
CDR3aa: CASSPWDLNTEAFF

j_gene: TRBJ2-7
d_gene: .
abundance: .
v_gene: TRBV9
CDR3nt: TGTGCCAGCAGCGGATCTAGCTTCGGTACGTCCTACGAGCAGTACTTC
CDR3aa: CASSGSSFGTSYEQYF

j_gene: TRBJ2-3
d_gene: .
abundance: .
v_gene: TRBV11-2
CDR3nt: TGTGCCAGCAGCTTAGAGGCCAGTCCCGATACGCAGTATTTT
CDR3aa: CASSLEASPDTQYF

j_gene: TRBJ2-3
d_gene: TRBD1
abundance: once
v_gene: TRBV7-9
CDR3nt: TGTGCCAGCAGCCTGGGCGGCGGGACAGGGGGCGTGGATACGCAGTATTTT
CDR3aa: CASSLGGGTGGVDTQYF

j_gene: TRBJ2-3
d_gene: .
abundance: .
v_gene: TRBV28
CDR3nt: TGTGCCAGCAGTTTATCCCCCCAGAGCACAGATACGCAGTATTTT
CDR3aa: CASSLSPQSTDTQYF

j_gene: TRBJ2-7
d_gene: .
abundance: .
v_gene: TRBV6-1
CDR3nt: TGTGCCAGCAGGGACCTCTACGAGCAGTACTTC
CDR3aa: CASRDLYEQYF

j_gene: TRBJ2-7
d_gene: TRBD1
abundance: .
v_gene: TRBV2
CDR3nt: TGTGCCAGCATGGACAGGGCAACCTACGAGCAGTACTTC
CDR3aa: CASMDRATYEQYF

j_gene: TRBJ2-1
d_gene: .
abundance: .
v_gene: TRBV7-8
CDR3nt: TGTGCCAGCAGCTTTATCTACAATGAGCAGTTCTTC
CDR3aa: CASSFIYNEQFF

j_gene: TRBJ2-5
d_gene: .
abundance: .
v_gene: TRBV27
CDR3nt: TGTGCCAGCAGCCCCACGTTACAGCAAGAGACCCAGTACTTC
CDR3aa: CASSPTLQQETQYF

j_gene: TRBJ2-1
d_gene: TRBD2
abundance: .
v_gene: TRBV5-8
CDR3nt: TGTGCCAGCAGCCATGGACTAGCGGGGGAGGGTGAGCAGTTCTTC
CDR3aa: CASSHGLAGEGEQFF

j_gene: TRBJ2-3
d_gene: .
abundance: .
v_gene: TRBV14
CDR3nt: TGTGCCAGCAGCCAGCACGCCACAGATACGCAGTATTTT
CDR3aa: CASSQHATDTQYF

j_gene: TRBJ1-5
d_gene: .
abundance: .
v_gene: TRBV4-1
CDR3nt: TGCGCCAGCAGCCAGGCCTTGTGGGGGGCTCGTCAGCCCCAGCATTTT
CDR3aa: CASSQALWGARQPQHF

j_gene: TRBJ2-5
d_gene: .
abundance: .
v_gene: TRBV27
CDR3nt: TGTGCCAGCAGTTTATTTTCGACCCAAGAGACCCAGTACTTC
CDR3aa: CASSLFSTQETQYF

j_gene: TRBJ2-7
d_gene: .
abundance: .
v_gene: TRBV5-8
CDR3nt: TGTGCCAGCGGCCCAGGGGCGGCTTTGGTCGAGCAGTACTTC
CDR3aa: CASGPGAALVEQYF

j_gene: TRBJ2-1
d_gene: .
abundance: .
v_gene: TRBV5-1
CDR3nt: TGCGCCAGCAGCCCGGAGGACAACTCCTACAATGAGCAGTTCTTC
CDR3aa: CASSPEDNSYNEQFF

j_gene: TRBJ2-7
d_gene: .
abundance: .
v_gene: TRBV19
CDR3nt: TGTGCCAGTAGTCGGGACCCCACCTACGAGCAGTACTTC
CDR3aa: CASSRDPTYEQYF

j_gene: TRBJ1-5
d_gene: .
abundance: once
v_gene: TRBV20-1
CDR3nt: TGCAGTGCAGGGGAGGCTCTCCTTCACCCCCAGCATTTT
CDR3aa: CSAGEALLHPQHF

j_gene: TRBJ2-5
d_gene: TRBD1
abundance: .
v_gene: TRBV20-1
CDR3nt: TGCAGTGCTAAGGGTGAGGGACAGGGGCCTGAGGAGACCCAGTACTTC
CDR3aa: CSAKGEGQGPEETQYF

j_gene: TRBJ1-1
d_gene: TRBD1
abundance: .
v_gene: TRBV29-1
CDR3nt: TGCAGCGCGCAGGGGGGGGCCACTGAAGCTTTCTTT
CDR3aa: CSAQGGATEAFF

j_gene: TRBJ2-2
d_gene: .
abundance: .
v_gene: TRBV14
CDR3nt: TGTGCCAGCAGCCTCAAGCCGGGGAACACCGGGGAGCTGTTTTTT
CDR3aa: CASSLKPGNTGELFF

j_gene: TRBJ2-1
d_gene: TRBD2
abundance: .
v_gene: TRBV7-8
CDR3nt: TGTGCCAGCAGCACGCCTAGCGGGAGCTCCTACAATGAGCAGTTCTTC
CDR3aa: CASSTPSGSSYNEQFF